This entry lists 19 T cell receptor beta chains sequenced from one sample in a study of a mutant IDH1 vaccine in newly diagnosed glioma. Antigens for these TCRs are unknown. Sample time point: week 5, during vaccination. Mutant IDH1 20-mer peptide, at 300 ug, made up each vaccine dose, with topical imiquimod. TCRdb's table, derived via immunoSEQ multiplex PCR, lists solely in-frame clones and lacks some. The repertoire holds about 36,000 clones, with about four fifths as singletons. This specimen consisted of PBMCs, obtained from a glioma patient whose treatment included an IDH1 peptide vaccine. The receptors derive from a man aged 50 or older with glioma.

V is TRBV5-5 and J is TRBJ2-1; no clear D gene. The CDR3 loop spans 15 amino acids. With 5 bases removed from V and 1 base from J, the gap between germline ends came to 13 bases. Germline CDR1 SGHKS, CDR2 YYEKEE (reference sequence). The CDR3 here is CASSPHGLSYNEQFF. In nucleotides, the CDR3 is TGTGCCAGCAGTCCTCATGGCCTGTCCTACAATGAGCAGTTCTTC.

The rearrangement links TRBV5-6 to TRBJ2-7, with TRBD1 matching over 8 bases. J gave up 2 bases and V 3 bases, and 10 bases lay outside the gene matches. CDR1 and CDR2 from the germline V gene are SGHDT and YYEEEE. This CDR3 is 16 amino acids long. The CDR3 sequence is CASSWLRGQITYEQYF. In DNA, the CDR3 is TGTGCCAGCAGCTGGCTCAGGGGGCAGATCACCTACGAGCAGTACTTC. Filled out from reference TRBV5-6 and TRBJ2-7, the complete variable domain reads DAGVTQSPTHLIKTRGQQVTLRCSPKSGHDTVSWYQQALGQGPQFIFQYYEEEERQRGNFPDRFSGHQFPNYSSELNVNALLLGDSALYLCASSWLRGQITYEQYFGPGTRLTVT.

CDR3 DNA sequence: TGTGCCAGCAGTGAACGGGAGGGAAGCTATGGCTACACCTTC. This translates into CASSEREGSYGYTF. The chain recombines TRBV6-1 with TRBJ1-2; unclear D gene. With 2 bases removed from V and 4 bases from J, the gap between germline ends came to 11 bases. The germline V gene has CDR1 MNHNS and CDR2 SASEGT. The CDR3 is 14 amino acids.

The chain's CDR3 is CASKIIGTGYSPLHF. In DNA form, the CDR3 reads TGTGCCAGCAAAATTATCGGGACAGGGTACTCACCCCTCCACTTT. J is TRBJ1-6 and V is TRBV27; 9 positions match TRBD1. Trimming at V came to 7 bases and at J to 10 bases, leaving 11 bases not matched to a gene. Germline V CDR1 and CDR2: MNHEY, SMNVEV (reference sequence). The CDR3 runs to 15 residues.

The chain carries TRBV6-4 and TRBJ2-6; TRBD2 aligns across 7 bases. J gave up 0 bases and V 4 bases, and 3 bases lay outside the gene matches. CDR1 and CDR2 from the germline V gene are MRHNA and SNTAGT. This CDR3 is built from 16 residues. The CDR3 is CASSASSGSGANVLTF. In DNA form, the CDR3 reads TGTGCCAGCAGTGCGTCTAGCGGCTCTGGGGCCAACGTCCTGACTTTC.

The chain joins TRBV19 to TRBJ1-1; TRBD1 agrees at 7 bases. Germline assignment: CDR1 LNHDA and CDR2 SQIVND (reference sequence). J lost 1 base, V lost 8 bases, and 16 bases had no gene match. This CDR3 has 17 amino acids. CDR3 residues: CASLKKPGGQRNTEAFF. The CDR3 DNA is TGTGCCAGTCTCAAAAAACCCGGGGGACAGCGGAACACTGAAGCTTTCTTT.

This chain joins TRBV27 and TRBJ1-4; possibly TRBD1 for D (5 bases). The CDR3 runs 14 residues. In germline, CDR1 is MNHEY, CDR2 SMNVEV (reference sequence). Between the trimmed V and J ends, which lost 5 bases and 0 bases, there was a span of 7 bases. The CDR3, as DNA: TGTGCCAGCAGTCCGACAGCAACTAATGAAAAACTGTTTTTT. It translates to CASSPTATNEKLFF.

The chain joins TRBV11-3 to TRBJ2-5; D gene uncertain. The V gene's germline CDR1 is SGHNT and CDR2 YENEEA. The V end lost 5 bases, the J end lost 1 base, and 11 bases lay between the germline ends. The CDR3 sequence is 14 residues long. CDR3 residues: CASSPRNSQETQYF. DNA for the CDR3: TGTGCCAGCAGCCCACGAAACTCCCAAGAGACCCAGTACTTC.

A few counts support this clone. The rearrangement joins TRBV2 to TRBJ2-1, with 9 bases aligning to TRBD1. Germline CDR1 is SNHLY and CDR2 is FYNNEI. Trimming took 8 bases from V and 8 from J; bases not matched to a gene: 7. This CDR3 region has 13 residues. The CDR3 is CASGLRTGDEQFF. The CDR3 nucleotides are TGTGCCAGCGGACTCCGGACAGGGGATGAGCAGTTCTTC.

J is TRBJ1-2 and V is TRBV28; 11 bases are shared with TRBD1. Germline assignment: CDR1 MDHEN and CDR2 SYDVKM. After removal of 5 bases from V and 6 bases from J, the junction contained 11 bases not matched to a gene. This CDR3 is 16 amino acids long. The CDR3 here is CASSPLPGQGENGYTF. In nucleotides, the CDR3 is TGTGCCAGCAGTCCACTTCCGGGACAGGGGGAGAATGGCTACACCTTC.

The chain couples TRBV9 to TRBJ2-4; TRBD2 agrees at 13 bases. V lost 4 bases, J lost 2 bases, and 6 bases stayed unmatched. Germline V gives CDR1 SGDLS, CDR2 YYNGEE. The CDR3 consists of 17 residues. The CDR3 protein is CASSPGTSGIPKNIQYF. CDR3 DNA: TGTGCCAGCAGCCCTGGGACTAGCGGGATCCCCAAAAACATTCAGTACTTC.

The chain has TRBV21-1 and TRBJ2-2; the table's TRBD1 call for D was not verified on the DNA. TRBV21-1 constitutes a pseudogene. The CDR3 length is 14 residues. CDR3 coding DNA: TGTGCCAGCAGCGGACTGCAGGGGGCCGGGGAGCTGTTTTTT. Amino acid sequence: CASSGLQGAGELFF.

The J gene is TRBJ2-2, the V gene TRBV19; D not resolved. Germline values: CDR1 LNHDA, CDR2 SQIVND (reference sequence). The CDR3 runs 15 residues. V lost 0 bases to trimming and J lost 5 bases, with 10 bases between them. Here the CDR3 reads CASSIDNIATGELFF. CDR3 DNA: TGTGCCAGTAGTATAGATAACATCGCGACCGGGGAGCTGTTTTTT.

This chain connects TRBV2 to TRBJ2-2; D call uncertain. V lost 7 bases, J lost 0 bases, and 9 bases lay in between. CDR3 size: 14 residues. Germline values: CDR1 SNHLY, CDR2 FYNNEI. DNA of the CDR3: TGTGCCAGCAAGGAAGCAACGAACACCGGGGAGCTGTTTTTT. Translating gives CASKEATNTGELFF. Drawing the rest from reference TRBV2 and TRBJ2-2, the complete variable domain is EPEVTQTPSHQVTQMGQEVILRCVPISNHLYFYWYRQILGQKVEFLVSFYNNEISEKSEIFDDQFSVERPDGSNFTLKIRSTKLEDSAMYFCASKEATNTGELFFGEGSRLTVL.

This chain links TRBV2 with TRBJ2-7; 9 bases align to TRBD2. The CDR3 covers 13 residues. Germline-derived CDR1 and CDR2 are SNHLY and FYNNEI. V dropped 8 bases and J dropped 3; count of bases not matched to a gene: 5. CDR3 bases: TGTGCCAGCCCCCCTAGCGGGAACTACGAGCAGTACTTC. Translation gives CASPPSGNYEQYF.

This chain uses TRBV28 with TRBJ1-5; a weak D match, TRBD1 (5 bases). Germline lookup yields CDR1 MDHEN and CDR2 SYDVKM. The CDR3 consists of 14 residues. V was cut by 3 bases and J by 1 base, with 7 bases left in between. The CDR3: CASSFRASNQPQHF. The DNA of the CDR3 is TGTGCCAGCAGTTTCAGGGCGAGCAATCAGCCCCAGCATTTT. The variable domain in full, completed from reference TRBV28 and TRBJ1-5, reads DVKVTQSSRYLVKRTGEKVFLECVQDMDHENMFWYRQDPGLGLRLIYFSYDVKMKEKGDIPEGYSVSREKKERFSLILESASTNQTSMYLCASSFRASNQPQHFGDGTRLSIL.

This clone was counted a single time. The chain joins TRBV2 to TRBJ1-6; D call uncertain. Germline V lookup: CDR1 SNHLY, CDR2 FYNNEI. V was cut by 4 bases and J by 8 bases, with 12 bases left in between. The CDR3 length is 14 residues. CDR3 in DNA: TGTGCCAGCAGTGTCACGGGCCAGGATTCACCCCTCCACTTT. This sequence encodes CASSVTGQDSPLHF. Using reference TRBV2 and TRBJ1-6 for the parts outside the CDR3, the full variable domain is EPEVTQTPSHQVTQMGQEVILRCVPISNHLYFYWYRQILGQKVEFLVSFYNNEISEKSEIFDDQFSVERPDGSNFTLKIRSTKLEDSAMYFCASSVTGQDSPLHFGNGTRLTVT.

V gene TRBV18 combines with J gene TRBJ1-2; 8 bases agree with TRBD1. The junction had 4 bases not matched to a gene; V was cut back by 2 bases and J by 2 bases. Looked up from germline, CDR1 is KGHSH and CDR2 is LQKENI. The CDR3 extends over 15 amino acids. CDR3 nucleotides: TGTGCCAGCTCACCAGAGACAGGGGAGAACTATGGCTACACCTTC. Translating it yields CASSPETGENYGYTF.

The rearrangement joins TRBV5-5 to TRBJ2-3; TRBD2 is a possible D gene (7 bases). Germline CDR1 SGHKS, CDR2 YYEKEE (reference sequence). This CDR3 region has 14 residues. V dropped 0 bases and J dropped 5 bases, with 10 bases sitting between them. The CDR3 protein is CASSLEGEGDTQYF. CDR3 bases: TGTGCCAGCAGCTTGGAGGGGGAGGGAGATACGCAGTATTTT.